This paragraph reports one T cell receptor beta chain. This sample was included in a study of blood T cell repertoires in COVID-19. Only in-frame clones appear in the TCRdb table, and some are missing; sequencing was by immunoSEQ multiplex PCR. The sample lists about 220,000 clones, around 80% occurring once. The CDR3 is 13 residues long. V was clipped by 3 bases and J by 0 bases, with 5 bases between them. Germline V CDR1 and CDR2: SQVTM, ANQGSEA. The source of this sequence is a woman aged 70 to 79 with acute or convalescent COVID-19. The sequenced sample was peripheral blood. This sequence joins TRBV29-1 and TRBJ2-2; D is undetermined. For the CDR3, the DNA is TGCAGCGTTGACAGCGCGAACACCGGGGAGCTGTTTTTT. Encoded protein: CSVDSANTGELFF.